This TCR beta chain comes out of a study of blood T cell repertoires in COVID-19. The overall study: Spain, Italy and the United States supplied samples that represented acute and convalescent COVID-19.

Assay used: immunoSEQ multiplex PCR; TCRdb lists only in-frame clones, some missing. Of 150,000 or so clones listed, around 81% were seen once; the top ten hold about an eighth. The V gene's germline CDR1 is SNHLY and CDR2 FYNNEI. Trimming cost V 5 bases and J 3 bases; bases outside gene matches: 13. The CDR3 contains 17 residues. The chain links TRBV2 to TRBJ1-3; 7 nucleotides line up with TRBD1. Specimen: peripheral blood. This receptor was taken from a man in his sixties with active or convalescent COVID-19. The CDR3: CASSLLSLGGDGNTIYF. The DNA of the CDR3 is TGTGCCAGCAGTCTGCTATCATTAGGGGGCGATGGAAACACCATATATTTT.